This entry lists 21 T cell receptor beta chains sequenced from one sample in a study of cytomegalovirus exposure and HLA in healthy donors. PCR used 60 Vbeta primers and 13 Jbeta primers. Clones were read by immunoSEQ multiplex PCR, and TCRdb kept only the in-frame ones, dropping some. This listing includes 50,000 to 60,000 clones. The specimen was PBMCs. These receptors were collected from a male donor in good health and CMV-seronegative.

This chain uses TRBV10-3 with TRBJ2-7; 12 nucleotides align to TRBD2. Losses at the gene ends were 8 bases for V and 7 bases for J; bases not matched to a gene: 6. This CDR3 is 13 amino acids long. Germline-derived CDR1 and CDR2 are ENHRY and SYGVKD. As DNA, the CDR3 is TGTGCCATCCTAGCGGGAGGGCCGGGGGAGCAGTACTTC. This gives the protein CAILAGGPGEQYF.

This chain connects TRBV6-1 to TRBJ1-3; D call uncertain. The germline V and J ends were trimmed by 4 bases and 0 bases, with 10 bases remaining between them. The CDR3 is 15 residues long. Germline V CDR1 and CDR2: MNHNS, SASEGT. The CDR3 DNA reads as TGTGCCAGCAGTGTCGACGGGAGCTCTGGAAACACCATATATTTT. Protein product: CASSVDGSSGNTIYF.

This chain joins TRBV7-2 and TRBJ2-1, with D possibly matching TRBD2 (6 bases). Trimming cost V 5 bases and J 9 bases, with 23 bases left between them. Germline-derived CDR1 and CDR2 are SGHTA and FQGNSA. The CDR3 loop spans 16 amino acids. The CDR3 nucleotides read TGTGCCAGCAGCCCCGTTGCGGGGACCTCCCTAGGTGAGCAGTTCTTC. Translating gives CASSPVAGTSLGEQFF.

This chain links TRBV6-1 with TRBJ1-1; D is unclear. V was clipped by 7 bases and J by 1 base, with 7 bases between them. Germline V CDR1 and CDR2: MNHNS, SASEGT. This CDR3 is built from 12 residues. In DNA, the CDR3 is TGTGCCAGCACTAACGAGAACACTGAAGCTTTCTTT. Translated, it gives CASTNENTEAFF.

The chain uses TRBV5-4 and TRBJ2-1, with 15 bases lining up with TRBD2. V was clipped by 4 bases and J by 0 bases; unmatched bases: 8. Germline V gene sequence: CDR1 SGHNT, CDR2 YYREEE (reference sequence). The CDR3 runs 19 residues. CDR3 in amino acids: CASSRGLAGGGGSYNEQFF. CDR3 in DNA: TGTGCCAGCAGCCGGGGACTAGCGGGAGGAGGGGGCTCCTACAATGAGCAGTTCTTC. The full variable domain, its missing parts supplied by reference TRBV5-4 and TRBJ2-1, is ETGVTQSPTHLIKTRGQQVTLRCSSQSGHNTVSWYQQALGQGPQFIFQYYREEENGRGNFPPRFSGLQFPNYSSELNVNALELDDSALYLCASSRGLAGGGGSYNEQFFGPGTRLTVL.

V is TRBV2 and J is TRBJ2-1, with TRBD2 matching 14 bases. V shed 5 bases, J shed 4 bases, and the junction held 7 bases outside the gene matches. Germline V gene data show CDR1 as SNHLY and CDR2 as FYNNEI. There are 17 residues in the CDR3. CDR3 nucleotides: TGTGCCAGCAGTCCAAGACTAGCGGGAGGGTTTTACAATGAGCAGTTCTTC. Translation: CASSPRLAGGFYNEQFF.

The chain has TRBV9 and TRBJ2-5, with a weak D call TRBD2 (6 bases). The V gene lost 0 bases and the J gene lost 1 base, with 13 bases spanning the gap. Germline CDR1 is SGDLS and CDR2 is YYNGEE. This CDR3 is 16 amino acids long. CDR3 sequence reads: CASSVGGGLPQETQYF. CDR3 sequence (DNA): TGTGCCAGCAGCGTAGGTGGAGGGCTACCCCAAGAGACCCAGTACTTC.

Of note for this clone: Other DNA sequences in this sample translate to the same CDR3. The chain employs TRBV29-1 and TRBJ2-2; 9 bases align to TRBD2. V was clipped by 4 bases and J by 8 bases; unmatched bases: 8. There are 14 residues in the CDR3. The germline CDR1 and CDR2 sequences are SQVTM and ANQGSEA. The CDR3 region has the DNA TGCAGCGTTGGGGGGCGGGGGGGCACGGGGGAGCTGTTTTTT. Protein sequence: CSVGGRGGTGELFF.

The chain has TRBV5-1 and TRBJ2-7, with D possibly being TRBD2 (5 bases). The germline V and J ends were trimmed by 0 bases and 2 bases, with 15 bases remaining between them. The germline gives CDR1 SGHRS, CDR2 YFSETQ. The CDR3 is made up of 16 amino acids. The CDR3 spells CASSLGGRGLAYEQYF. CDR3 DNA sequence: TGCGCCAGCAGCTTGGGCGGTAGAGGGCTCGCCTACGAGCAGTACTTC.

V and J are TRBV28 and TRBJ1-2; 7 bases agree with TRBD1. Germline loops: CDR1 MDHEN, CDR2 SYDVKM. The ends lost 5 bases at V and 8 bases at J; junction bases unmatched: 5. The CDR3 contains 12 residues. The CDR3 loop is CASSIQQGGYTF. The CDR3 bases are TGTGCCAGCAGTATTCAACAGGGGGGCTACACCTTC.

The chain joins TRBV27 to TRBJ2-7, with TRBD2 matching over 7 bases. Per the germline V gene, CDR1 is MNHEY and CDR2 is SMNVEV (reference sequence). The CDR3 loop spans 13 amino acids. The V gene end was trimmed by 6 bases and the J gene end by 2 bases; junction bases not matched to a gene: 4. The CDR3 nucleotides are TGTGCCAGCAGGATGAGCGGGGCCTACGAGCAGTACTTC. This encodes CASRMSGAYEQYF.

The chain uses TRBV4-3 and TRBJ1-2, with a weak D call TRBD1 (6 bases). This CDR3 comprises 15 residues. CDR1 and CDR2 (germline): LGHNA, YSLEER. V gave up 3 bases and J gave up 3 bases, with 14 bases separating them. CDR3 residues: CASSQDTRQDYGYTF. CDR3 in DNA: TGCGCCAGCAGCCAGGATACTCGACAGGACTATGGCTACACCTTC.

The J gene is TRBJ1-5, the V gene TRBV4-1; 9 bases line up with TRBD1. J was trimmed by 7 bases and V by 0 bases; bases with no gene match: 10. This CDR3 is built from 17 residues. Germline-derived CDR1 and CDR2 are MGHRA and YSYEKL. The CDR3 DNA reads as TGCGCCAGCAGCCAAGAGTGGACACAGGGGGCAGGCCAGCCCCAGCATTTT. Translated, it gives CASSQEWTQGAGQPQHF.

The rearrangement links TRBV11-3 to TRBJ2-7; 7 bases agree with TRBD1. The ends lost 7 bases at V and 5 bases at J; junction bases unmatched: 8. The CDR3 is made up of 13 amino acids. Germline V gene sequence: CDR1 SGHNT, CDR2 YENEEA. The CDR3 DNA sequence: TGTGCCAGCACCCCTACAGGGGCCCACGAGCAGTACTTC. The encoded protein is CASTPTGAHEQYF.

The chain joins TRBV11-2 to TRBJ2-2; 9 bases fit TRBD2. The germline gives CDR1 SGHAT, CDR2 FQNNGV. V dropped 6 bases and J dropped 4; count of bases not matched to a gene: 15. The CDR3 consists of 18 residues. CDR3 nucleotide sequence: TGTGCCAGCAGTCAACTCCATCGCGGGAGGGGTAGCACCGGGGAGCTGTTTTTT. It translates to CASSQLHRGRGSTGELFF.

The chain carries TRBV7-2 and TRBJ1-2; 11 nucleotides align to TRBD1. The CDR3 sequence is 15 residues long. Germline trimming cut 6 bases from V and 3 bases from J; bases unmatched to any gene: 6. Germline CDR1 reads SGHTA; CDR2 reads FQGNSA. In DNA, the CDR3 is TGTGCCAGCAGATCAGGACAGGGGGCAGACTATGGCTACACCTTC. Its protein is CASRSGQGADYGYTF.

Worth noting for this clone: The same CDR3 can be traced to other DNA sequences in this sample. This sequence joins TRBV30 and TRBJ2-3; 11 bases align to TRBD2. The length of the CDR3 is 16 residues. The J segment lost 2 bases and the V segment lost 2 bases, leaving 6 bases of the junction unmatched. Germline V CDR1 and CDR2: GTSNPN, SVGIG (reference sequence). The CDR3 coding sequence is TGTGCCTGGAGTCAAGGACTAGCGGGTTTCACAGATACGCAGTATTTT. Translating it yields CAWSQGLAGFTDTQYF.

The chain has TRBV5-1 and TRBJ2-7, with 10 bases aligning to TRBD1. The CDR3 is 17 residues long. The germline gives CDR1 SGHRS, CDR2 YFSETQ. V lost 4 bases to trimming and J lost 6 bases; unmatched junction nucleotides: 16. The CDR3 here is CASSVTGTGDSPSEQYF. DNA for the CDR3: TGCGCCAGCAGCGTAACCGGGACAGGGGATAGCCCTAGCGAGCAGTACTTC.

The rearrangement joins TRBV6-5 to TRBJ1-6, with 8 bases matching TRBD1. V dropped 5 bases and J dropped 9; count of bases not matched to a gene: 9. Germline V CDR1 and CDR2: MNHEY, SVGAGI. This CDR3 contains 15 residues. The CDR3 is CASSSDRGAGSPLHF. The CDR3 DNA is TGTGCCAGCAGTAGCGACAGGGGCGCGGGTTCACCCCTCCACTTT.

The rearrangement joins TRBV7-2 to TRBJ2-6; 7 bases are shared with TRBD1. Germline V gene sequence: CDR1 SGHTA, CDR2 FQGNSA. The junction had 4 bases not matched to a gene; V was cut back by 3 bases and J by 2 bases. This CDR3 contains 16 residues. The CDR3 DNA reads TGTGCCAGCAGCTTCCGACAGGGCGCTGGGGCCAACGTCCTGACTTTC. It codes for CASSFRQGAGANVLTF.

The chain recombines TRBV6-6 with TRBJ1-5; 8 bases are shared with TRBD1. CDR3 length: 16 residues. V lost 6 bases to trimming and J lost 3 bases; unmatched junction nucleotides: 10. Germline V gene data show CDR1 as MNHNY and CDR2 as SVGAGI (reference sequence). The CDR3 DNA follows: TGTGCCAGCAGACGAACAGGGGGGGGGACCAATCAGCCCCAGCATTTT. Encoded protein: CASRRTGGGTNQPQHF.